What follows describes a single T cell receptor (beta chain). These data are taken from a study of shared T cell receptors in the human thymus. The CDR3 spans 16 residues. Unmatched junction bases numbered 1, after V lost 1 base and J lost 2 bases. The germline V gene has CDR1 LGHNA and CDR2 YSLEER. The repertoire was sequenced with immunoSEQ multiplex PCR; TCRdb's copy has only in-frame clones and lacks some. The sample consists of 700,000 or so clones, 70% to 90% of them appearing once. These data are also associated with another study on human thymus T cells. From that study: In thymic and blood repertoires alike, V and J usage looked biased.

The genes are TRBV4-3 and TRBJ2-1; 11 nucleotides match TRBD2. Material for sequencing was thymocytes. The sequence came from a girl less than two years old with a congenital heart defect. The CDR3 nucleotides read TGCGCCAGCAGCCAAGGACTAGCGGGGACCTACAATGAGCAGTTCTTC. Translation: CASSQGLAGTYNEQFF.